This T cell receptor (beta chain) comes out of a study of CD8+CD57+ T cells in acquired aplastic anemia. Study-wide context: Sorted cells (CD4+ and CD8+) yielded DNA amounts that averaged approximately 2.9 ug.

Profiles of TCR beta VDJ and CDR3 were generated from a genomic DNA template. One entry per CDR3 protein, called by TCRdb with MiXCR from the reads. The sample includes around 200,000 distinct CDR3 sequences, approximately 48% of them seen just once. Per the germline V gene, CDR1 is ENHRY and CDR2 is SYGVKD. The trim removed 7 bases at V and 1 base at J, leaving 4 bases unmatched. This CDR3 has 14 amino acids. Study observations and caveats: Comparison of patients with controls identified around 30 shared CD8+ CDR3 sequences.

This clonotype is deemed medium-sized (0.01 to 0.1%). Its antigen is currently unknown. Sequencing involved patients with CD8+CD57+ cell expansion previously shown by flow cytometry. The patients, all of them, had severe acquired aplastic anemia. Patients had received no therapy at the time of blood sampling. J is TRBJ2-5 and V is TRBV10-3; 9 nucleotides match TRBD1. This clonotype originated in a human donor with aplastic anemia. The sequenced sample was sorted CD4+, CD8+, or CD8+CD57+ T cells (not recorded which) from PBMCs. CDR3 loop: CAIKTGGGQETQYF. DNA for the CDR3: TGTGCCATCAAGACAGGGGGGGGCCAAGAGACCCAGTACTTC.